A single sample is the source of the 17 T cell receptor beta chains below, sequenced in a study of tissue T cells after allogeneic stem cell transplantation. TCRdb's copy holds only in-frame clones and misses some; the assay was immunoSEQ multiplex PCR. The sample yields 7,000 to 8,000 clones, roughly 47% seen once. Time point of the sample: mouse harvest day 7 after allogeneic transplant. The graft held 10^6 splenic CD5+ T cells and 10^7 T-cell-depleted bone marrow cells. The sample consisted of gut tissue. The origin of the receptors is a female BALB/c mouse given C57BL/6 T cells with graft-versus-host disease after an allogeneic hematopoietic cell transplant.

As to this clone: Mouse gene names apply. Other nucleotide sequences from this sample produce the same CDR3. CDR3 loop: CASSLGGANTEVFF. The CDR3 bases that were read are TGTGCCAGCAGTTTGGGGGGAGCAAACACAGAAGTCTTC. The gene calls are TRBV15 and TRBJ1-1, with D maybe TRBD1 (5 bases). The read falls 1 residue short of the CDR3 end, and the missing part is taken from the germline J gene. Per germline, CDR1 SGHND and CDR2 FRSKSL. V dropped 3 bases and J dropped 0 bases, with 8 bases sitting between them. CDR3 length: 14 residues.

Comments on this clone: Gene names are the mouse ones. The CDR3 extends 1 residue past the end of the read, so its final part is completed from the germline J gene. The V and J genes are TRBV13-1 and TRBJ2-7, with 11 bases aligning to TRBD2. V shed 3 bases and J 7 bases; nucleotides not matched to a gene: 3. CDR3 size: 13 residues. In germline, CDR1 is NSHNY, CDR2 SYGAGN. CDR3 bases read: TGTGCCAGCAGTGCCGGGACTGGGGGCGAACAGTAC. It encodes CASSAGTGGEQY. The full CDR3 is CASSAGTGGEQYF.

This clone has only a few counts. Gene labels here are mouse ones. The read finishes 1 residue shy of the CDR3 end, and the germline J gene is used to complete it. V is TRBV23 and J is TRBJ1-3; TRBD1 is the table's D call and was not checked against the DNA. In germline, CDR1 is KGHTA, CDR2 FQNQQP. CDR3 length: 14 amino acids. The sequenced CDR3 bases are TGCTCCAGCGCGGGAAGGGGGCTTGGAAATACGCTCTAT. Protein product: CSSAGRGLGNTLY. The complete CDR3 protein is CSSAGRGLGNTLYF.

This clone was counted between two and nine times. The gene names given are mouse names. The read halts 1 residue ahead of the CDR3 end, with the missing end drawn from the germline J gene. The chain joins TRBV29 to TRBJ1-4; TRBD1 is a possible D gene (5 bases). This CDR3 region has 16 residues. V lost 2 bases and J lost 3, with 13 bases in between. Per germline, CDR1 MSHET and CDR2 SYDVDS. CDR3 residues: CASSLPGRETNERLFF. CDR3 bases read: TGTGCTAGCAGTTTACCAGGGAGGGAAACCAACGAAAGATTATTT.

Details on this clone: Mouse gene names apply. The read comes to an end 1 residue before the CDR3 does, leaving the germline J gene to fill in the end. The chain couples TRBV26 to TRBJ1-3, with D uncertain. Germline CDR1 KGHPV, CDR2 FQNQEV (reference sequence). The V end was cut by 7 bases, the J end by 0 bases, with 7 bases between. The CDR3 length is 13 residues. The CDR3 bases that were read are TGTGCCAGCATGGGCATTTCTGGAAATACGCTCTAT. It translates to CASMGISGNTLY. The complete CDR3 reads CASMGISGNTLYF.

About this clone: The germline and genes are mouse ones. Coverage ceases 1 residue before the CDR3 finishes, and the germline J gene fills in the end. The J gene is TRBJ1-1, the V gene TRBV23. From germline, CDR1 is KGHTA and CDR2 FQNQQP. The CDR3 is made up of 13 amino acids. The CDR3 protein is CSSSQSGDTEVFF. Partial CDR3 DNA: TGCTCCAGCAGTCAATCCGGGGACACAGAAGTCTTC.

With regard to this clone: Any gene name here is a mouse gene name. The read ends 1 residue before the CDR3 terminus; that terminus is restored from the germline J gene. The rearrangement links TRBV3 to TRBJ2-7; 7 bases fit TRBD1. Germline trimming cut 3 bases from V and 4 bases from J; bases unmatched to any gene: 0. Germline CDR1 and CDR2: SNHLY and FYNGKV (reference sequence). The CDR3 loop spans 12 amino acids. CDR3 sequence reads: CASSLGQYEQYF. CDR3 DNA, as far as it was read: TGTGCCAGCAGCTTGGGACAGTATGAACAGTAC. The full variable domain, rest sourced from reference TRBV3 and TRBJ2-7, is GPKVLQIPSHQIIDMGQMVTLNCDPVSNHLYFYWYKQILGQQMEFLVNFYNGKVMEKSKLFKDQFSVERPDGSYFTLKIQPTALEDSAVYFCASSLGQYEQYFGPGTRLTVL.

Regarding this clone: Gene labels here are mouse ones. With the read ending 1 residue before the CDR3 end, the germline J gene is used to fill in that end. The rearrangement uses TRBV5 and TRBJ2-1; D remains unclear. The CDR3 is 13 residues long. Germline V lookup: CDR1 LGHNA, CDR2 YNLKQL (reference sequence). The V end lost 0 bases, the J end lost 5 bases, and 5 bases lay between the germline ends. CDR3 bases read: TGTGCCAGCAGCCAAGATCCGCATGCTGAGCAGTTC. It is translated as CASSQDPHAEQF. The whole CDR3 reads CASSQDPHAEQFF.

This clone was counted only a few times. Gene and germline names: mouse. Read coverage stops 1 residue before the CDR3 terminus; the germline J gene supplies the remainder. The V and J genes are TRBV5 and TRBJ2-7; 7 bases line up with TRBD1. Germline V gene data show CDR1 as LGHNA and CDR2 as YNLKQL (reference sequence). This CDR3 is 14 amino acids long. Trimming took 4 bases from V and 0 from J; bases not matched to a gene: 3. The CDR3 region is CASSLRDSSYEQYF. The sequenced CDR3 bases are TGTGCCAGCAGCCTCCGGGACAGCTCCTATGAACAGTAC.

This clone was picked up a small number of times. All gene names here are mouse names. The observed sequence ends 1 residue before the CDR3 terminus, with the missing tail filled in from the germline J gene. V is TRBV12-2 and J is TRBJ1-5; D not certain. The V end lost 4 bases, the J end lost 0 bases, and 12 bases lay between the germline ends. Germline assignment: CDR1 SGHLS and CDR2 HYDKME. This CDR3 region has 15 residues. The CDR3 protein is CASSPPGYNNQAPLF. The sequenced part of the CDR3 DNA is TGTGCCAGCTCACCCCCGGGGTATAACAACCAGGCTCCGCTT.

In its sample, this clone was seen a few times. The gene names here belong to mouse. The read comes to an end 1 residue before the CDR3 does, leaving the germline J gene to fill in the end. The rearrangement joins TRBV26 to TRBJ1-3; weak D call: TRBD1 (6 bases). V lost 6 bases and J 2 bases, leaving 8 bases between the germline ends. The CDR3 extends over 13 amino acids. Germline V CDR1 and CDR2: KGHPV, FQNQEV (reference sequence). This CDR3 is CASSTGTGNTLYF. CDR3 DNA, as far as it was read: TGTGCCAGCAGCACAGGGACTGGAAATACGCTCTAT.

This clone was seen a handful of times. Any gene name here is a mouse gene name. The read gets to within 1 residue of the CDR3 end, and the germline J gene fills in the rest. The V and J genes are TRBV16 and TRBJ2-4, with TRBD2 matching 8 bases. CDR1 is SGHSA and CDR2 is FRNQAP in the germline V gene. The trim removed 3 bases at V and 4 bases at J, leaving 3 bases unmatched. The CDR3 is made up of 14 amino acids. Incomplete CDR3 DNA: TGTGCAAGCAGCTTGATGGGGGGGGAAAACACCTTGTAC. It codes for CASSLMGGENTLY. The entire CDR3 protein reads CASSLMGGENTLYF. Supplemented by reference TRBV16 and TRBJ2-4, the full variable domain reads NAGVIQTPRHKVTGKGQEATLWCEPISGHSAVFWYRQTIVQGLEFLTYFRNQAPIDDSGMPKERFSAQMPNQSHSTLKIQSTQPQDSAVYLCASSLMGGENTLYFGAGTRLSVL.

This clone appeared a few times. Gene names refer to mouse genes. The CDR3 goes on 1 residue after the read ends, and that part is filled in from the germline J gene. The V gene is TRBV19, the J gene TRBJ1-1; D not resolved. Germline V gene data show CDR1 as FNHDT and CDR2 as SITEND (reference sequence). V was pared by 4 bases and J by 1 base, with 5 bases between. The CDR3 contains 12 residues. The CDR3 loop is CASSFRNTEVFF. CDR3 DNA, as far as it was read: TGTGCCAGCAGTTTCAGGAACACAGAAGTCTTC.

This clone has a single count. The germline gene is not matched at one end of the junction; a read error may be the cause. The gene names given are mouse names. Sequencing ends 1 residue short of the CDR3 end; the germline J gene provides the rest. The chain has TRBV16 and TRBJ2-7; TRBD1 matches 9 bases. The CDR3 runs 14 residues. Germline loops: CDR1 SGHSA, CDR2 FRNQAP. Here the CDR3 reads CASGLEGQGYEQYF. The CDR3 bases that were read are TGTGCAAGCGGCTTAGAGGGACAGGGTTATGAACAGTAC.

This clone was observed a few times. Gene and germline names: mouse. The CDR3 extends 1 residue past the end of the read, so its final part is completed from the germline J gene. The V and J genes are TRBV1 and TRBJ1-1, with 7 bases fitting TRBD1. The germline gives CDR1 NSQYPW, CDR2 LRSPGD (reference sequence). There are 13 residues in the CDR3. Trimming at V came to 6 bases and at J to 3 bases, leaving 4 bases not matched to a gene. The CDR3 loop reads CTCSPGQYTEVFF. The covered CDR3 bases are TGCACCTGCAGCCCGGGACAGTACACAGAAGTCTTC.

In regard to this clone: Here the gene names and germline are mouse. The sequence runs out 1 residue before the end of the CDR3; the remainder is reconstructed from the germline J gene. This chain uses TRBV3 with TRBJ2-7, with TRBD2 matching over 9 bases. The CDR3 has 14 residues. The junction had 2 bases not matched to a gene; V was cut back by 5 bases and J by 0 bases. CDR1 and CDR2 (germline): SNHLY, FYNGKV (reference sequence). The part of the CDR3 DNA that was read is TGTGCCAGCAGCATGACTGGGGGCTCCTATGAACAGTAC. This sequence encodes CASSMTGGSYEQY. The complete CDR3 sequence is CASSMTGGSYEQYF.

In its sample, this clone ranks as large (0.1 to 1%). Here the gene names and germline are mouse. The read falls 1 residue short of the CDR3 end, and the missing part is taken from the germline J gene. The chain links TRBV14 to TRBJ2-2; unclear D gene. This CDR3 region has 12 residues. The V gene lost 3 bases and the J gene lost 6 bases, with 6 bases spanning the gap. The germline gives CDR1 SGHDT, CDR2 FRDEAV. CDR3 sequence reads: CASSSGPGQLYF. Partial CDR3 DNA: TGTGCCAGCAGTTCCGGGCCCGGGCAGCTCTAC. Filled out from reference TRBV14 and TRBJ2-2, the complete variable domain reads EAGVTQSPRYAVLQEGQAVSFWCDPISGHDTLYWYQQPRDQGPQLLVYFRDEAVIDNSQLPSDRFSAVRPKGTNSTLKIQSAKQGDTATYLCASSSGPGQLYFGEGSKLTVL.